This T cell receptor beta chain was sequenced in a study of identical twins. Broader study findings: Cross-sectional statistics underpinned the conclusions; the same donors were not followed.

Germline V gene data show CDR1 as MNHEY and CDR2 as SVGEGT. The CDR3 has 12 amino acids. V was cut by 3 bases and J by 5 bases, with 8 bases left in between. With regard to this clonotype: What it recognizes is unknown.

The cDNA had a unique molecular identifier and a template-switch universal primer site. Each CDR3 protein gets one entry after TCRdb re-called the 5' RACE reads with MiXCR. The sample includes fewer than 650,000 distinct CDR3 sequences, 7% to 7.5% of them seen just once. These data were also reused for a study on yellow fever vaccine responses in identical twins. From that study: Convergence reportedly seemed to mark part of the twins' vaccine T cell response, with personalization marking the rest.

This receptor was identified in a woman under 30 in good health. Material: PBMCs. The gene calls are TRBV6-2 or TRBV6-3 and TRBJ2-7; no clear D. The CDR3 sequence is CASSYGQNEQYF. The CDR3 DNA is TGTGCCAGCAGTTATGGGCAGAACGAGCAGTACTTC.